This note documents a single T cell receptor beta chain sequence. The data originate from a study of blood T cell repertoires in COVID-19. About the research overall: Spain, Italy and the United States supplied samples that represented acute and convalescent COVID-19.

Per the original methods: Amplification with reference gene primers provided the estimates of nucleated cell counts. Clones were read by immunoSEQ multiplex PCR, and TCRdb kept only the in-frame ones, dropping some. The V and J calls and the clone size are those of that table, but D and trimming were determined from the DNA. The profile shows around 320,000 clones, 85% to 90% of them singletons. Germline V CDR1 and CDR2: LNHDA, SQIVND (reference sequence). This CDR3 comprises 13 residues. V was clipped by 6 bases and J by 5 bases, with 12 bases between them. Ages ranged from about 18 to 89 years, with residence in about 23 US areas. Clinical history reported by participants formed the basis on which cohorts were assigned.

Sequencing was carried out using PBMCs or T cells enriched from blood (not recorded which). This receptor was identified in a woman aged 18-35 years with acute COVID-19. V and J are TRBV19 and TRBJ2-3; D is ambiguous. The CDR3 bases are TGTGCCAGTAGCGGATCAGGAAGAGATACGCAGTATTTT. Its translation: CASSGSGRDTQYF.